Each of the 26 T cell receptor beta chains below was sequenced from the same sample in a study of blood T cell repertoires in COVID-19. Using immunoSEQ multiplex PCR, the repertoire was profiled, and TCRdb retains in-frame clones only, with some absent. The sample records about 150,000 clones, 84% being singletons. Material: peripheral blood. These receptors all come from a woman aged 45-65 years with acute or convalescent COVID-19.

This clone has more than one count but fewer than ten. The rearrangement joins TRBV29-1 to TRBJ1-3; possibly TRBD1 for D (6 bases). Trimming pared 5 bases from V and 3 bases from J, leaving 20 bases between. The CDR3 is 16 amino acids. CDR1 and CDR2 from the germline V gene are SQVTM and ANQGSEA. CDR3 protein: CSVLGAENSFGNTIYF. CDR3 in DNA: TGCAGCGTTCTGGGGGCTGAAAATTCTTTTGGAAACACCATATATTTT.

The chain couples TRBV19 to TRBJ2-3, with 9 bases fitting TRBD1. With V trimmed by 5 bases and J by 2 bases, 8 bases remained unmatched. Germline CDR1 reads LNHDA; CDR2 reads SQIVND (reference sequence). The CDR3 runs to 16 residues. CDR3 sequence: CASSPWTGAPTDTQYF. DNA for the CDR3: TGTGCCAGTAGTCCGTGGACAGGGGCCCCCACAGATACGCAGTATTTT.

This rearrangement joins TRBV4-3 to TRBJ1-3; unclear D gene. This CDR3 has 15 amino acids. Trimming stripped 0 bases from V and 0 bases from J, with 6 bases between. CDR1 LGHNA and CDR2 YSLEER come from the germline V gene. The CDR3 bases are TGCGCCAGCAGCCAAGACAGGTACTCTGGAAACACCATATATTTT. As protein: CASSQDRYSGNTIYF.

The V gene is TRBV10-2, the J gene TRBJ2-3, with D perhaps TRBD2 (5 bases). The CDR3 is 13 amino acids. The germline V gene encodes CDR1 WSHSY and CDR2 SAAADI. This CDR3 is CASRQPGADTQYF. The CDR3 nucleotides are TGCGCTAGTCGCCAACCCGGGGCAGATACGCAGTATTTT.

The chain has TRBV27 and TRBJ1-4, with TRBD1 matching 10 bases. V lost 3 bases, J lost 5 bases, and 3 bases stayed unmatched. Looked up from germline, CDR1 is MNHEY and CDR2 is SMNVEV (reference sequence). The CDR3 spans 15 residues. This chain's CDR3 is CASSFGGQGNEKLFF. The CDR3 coding sequence is TGTGCCAGCAGTTTTGGGGGACAGGGGAATGAAAAACTGTTTTTT.

The table lists this clone with a count of one. The genes are TRBV19 and TRBJ2-2; tentatively, D is TRBD1 (6 bases). Germline lookup yields CDR1 LNHDA and CDR2 SQIVND (reference sequence). The CDR3 spans 15 residues. The V and J ends lost 1 base and 5 bases respectively, with 11 bases between them. The CDR3 DNA follows: TGTGCCAGTAGTATAGGTTCAGGGGCAACCGGGGAGCTGTTTTTT. Protein product: CASSIGSGATGELFF. The full variable domain, completed using reference TRBV19 and TRBJ2-2, is DGGITQSPKYLFRKEGQNVTLSCEQNLNHDAMYWYRQDPGQGLRLIYYSQIVNDFQKGDIAEGYSVSREKKESFPLTVTSAQKNPTAFYLCASSIGSGATGELFFGEGSRLTVL.

The V call is TRBV19, the J call TRBJ1-1; the D is unclear. The CDR3 contains 13 residues. Germline V lookup: CDR1 LNHDA, CDR2 SQIVND (reference sequence). Trimming removed 7 bases at V and 4 bases at J, with 13 bases between. CDR3 sequence reads: CASIRGSVTEAFF. CDR3 coding DNA: TGTGCCAGTATAAGAGGGAGCGTCACTGAAGCTTTCTTT.

The chain couples TRBV30 to TRBJ2-1, with no clear D. V dropped 4 bases and J dropped 2 bases, with 12 bases sitting between them. The length of the CDR3 is 14 residues. Germline-derived CDR1 and CDR2 are GTSNPN and SVGIG (reference sequence). The CDR3 bases are TGTGCCTGGAATGTACTAAACACCTACAATGAGCAGTTCTTC. This translates into CAWNVLNTYNEQFF.

The chain couples TRBV5-6 to TRBJ2-5; 11 bases line up with TRBD2. This CDR3 is built from 17 residues. Germline assignment: CDR1 SGHDT and CDR2 YYEEEE. J gave up 2 bases and V 2 bases, and 8 bases lay outside the gene matches. The CDR3 is CASSFLGLADVQETQYF. CDR3 coding DNA: TGTGCCAGCAGCTTCCTGGGACTAGCGGATGTACAAGAGACCCAGTACTTC.

The rearrangement uses TRBV9 and TRBJ2-7; D might be TRBD1 (5 bases). Germline loops: CDR1 SGDLS, CDR2 YYNGEE. With 7 bases removed from V and 0 bases from J, the gap between germline ends came to 14 bases. This CDR3 spans 14 amino acids. In DNA, the CDR3 is TGTGCCAGCTCCCCCGACAGCTTCTCCTACGAGCAGTACTTC. This gives the protein CASSPDSFSYEQYF.

V and J are TRBV28 and TRBJ2-7; TRBD2 aligns across 12 bases. The CDR3 has 15 amino acids. Germline values: CDR1 MDHEN, CDR2 SYDVKM. Unmatched junction bases numbered 5, after V lost 6 bases and J lost 2 bases. DNA of the CDR3: TGTGCCAGCAGGCTAGCGGGAGGGTCGACCTACGAGCAGTACTTC. It translates to CASRLAGGSTYEQYF.

The chain combines TRBV13 with TRBJ2-3, with a possible D match to TRBD2 (5 bases). Looked up from germline, CDR1 is PRHDT and CDR2 is FYEKMQ (reference sequence). The germline V and J ends were trimmed by 0 bases and 0 bases, with 10 bases remaining between them. The CDR3 length is 16 residues. CDR3 in amino acids: CASSLGFSGSTDTQYF. DNA for the CDR3: TGTGCCAGCAGCTTAGGTTTCAGCGGAAGCACAGATACGCAGTATTTT.

V usage is TRBV5-1 and J usage is TRBJ2-5; TRBD1 matches at 8 bases. Germline V lookup: CDR1 SGHRS, CDR2 YFSETQ. Unmatched junction bases numbered 9, after V lost 5 bases and J lost 3 bases. CDR3 size: 15 residues. The CDR3 loop reads CASRALTGDEETQYF. CDR3 in DNA: TGCGCCAGCAGGGCCCTGACAGGGGATGAAGAGACCCAGTACTTC.

The rearrangement links TRBV10-3 to TRBJ2-5; D possibly corresponds to TRBD2 (6 bases). Germline V gene data show CDR1 as ENHRY and CDR2 as SYGVKD. The CDR3 loop spans 14 amino acids. V was clipped by 3 bases and J by 4 bases, with 12 bases between them. The CDR3, as DNA: TGTGCCATCAGTGACCACGGGGGAGGAGAGACCCAGTACTTC. Protein sequence: CAISDHGGGETQYF.

V is TRBV5-1 and J is TRBJ2-5, with D tentatively TRBD2 (6 bases). Trimming removed 6 bases at V and 5 bases at J, with 23 bases between. CDR1 and CDR2 from the germline V gene are SGHRS and YFSETQ. The CDR3 loop spans 16 amino acids. The CDR3 region is CASTKSNIAAGETQYF. The CDR3, as DNA: TGCGCCAGCACCAAATCGAACATAGCGGCAGGGGAGACCCAGTACTTC.

This clone was counted between two and nine times. The V call is TRBV12-3 or TRBV12-4, the J call TRBJ1-6, with 7 bases matching TRBD1. The V and J ends lost 3 bases and 15 bases, in that order; junction bases with no gene match: 5. This CDR3 has 12 residues. CDR3: CASSFNDRVLHF. CDR3 DNA sequence: TGTGCCAGCAGTTTTAATGACAGGGTCCTCCACTTT.

The V and J genes are TRBV19 and TRBJ2-5, with D unclear. Germline V gene sequence: CDR1 LNHDA, CDR2 SQIVND (reference sequence). The V gene lost 2 bases and the J gene lost 2 bases, with 3 bases spanning the gap. This CDR3 comprises 12 residues. CDR3 coding DNA: TGTGCCAGTAGTATACCTCAAGAGACCCAGTACTTC. Protein: CASSIPQETQYF.

The V gene is TRBV24-1, the J gene TRBJ2-1; tentatively, D is TRBD1 (5 bases). CDR3 length equals 9 residues. Trimming removed 9 bases from V and 15 bases from J, with 11 bases in between. The germline V gene encodes CDR1 KGHDR and CDR2 SFDVKD. The CDR3 DNA sequence: TGTGCCACCGCACAGGAGTGGTTCTTC. The encoded protein is CATAQEWFF.

The rearrangement uses TRBV10-2 and TRBJ1-5; the D is unclear. CDR3 size: 12 residues. V lost 6 bases to trimming and J lost 4 bases, with 7 bases between them. Germline CDR1 reads WSHSY; CDR2 reads SAAADI. This CDR3 reads CASSELNQPQHF. CDR3 nucleotide sequence: TGCGCCAGCAGCGAACTTAATCAGCCCCAGCATTTT.

V is TRBV18 and J is TRBJ2-7; tentative D call: TRBD2 (6 bases). Germline loops: CDR1 KGHSH, CDR2 LQKENI. The CDR3 is 15 amino acids. With 2 bases removed from V and 2 bases from J, the gap between germline ends came to 13 bases. DNA for the CDR3: TGTGCCAGCTCACCATACTCGCGGGGTGCCTACGAGCAGTACTTC. As protein: CASSPYSRGAYEQYF.

This clone was recorded a few times. The chain couples TRBV24-1 to TRBJ1-5; 9 nucleotides align to TRBD1. Germline CDR1 and CDR2: KGHDR and SFDVKD. V lost 4 bases and J lost 0; bases outside the gene matches: 15. The CDR3 covers 20 residues. DNA of the CDR3: TGTGCCACCAGTGAGTACAGGGGGCGATTGATGACATATAGCAATCAGCCCCAGCATTTT. Its translation: CATSEYRGRLMTYSNQPQHF.

DNA of the CDR3: TGTGCCAGCTCACCGGGCCCGGCCTACAATGAGCAGTTCTTC. This translates into CASSPGPAYNEQFF. The chain employs TRBV18 and TRBJ2-1; D ambiguous. This CDR3 has 14 residues. The V end was cut by 3 bases, the J end by 2 bases, with 8 bases between. The germline V gene encodes CDR1 KGHSH and CDR2 LQKENI.

The V gene is TRBV4-2, the J gene TRBJ2-5, with a possible D match to TRBD2 (7 bases). The CDR3 contains 15 residues. V dropped 4 bases and J dropped 5 bases, with 17 bases sitting between them. CDR1 LGHNA and CDR2 YNFKEQ come from the germline V gene. This CDR3 is CASSRRLGGVETQYF. The CDR3 nucleotides read TGTGCCAGCAGCCGAAGACTAGGGGGGGTGGAGACCCAGTACTTC.

The V gene is TRBV10-3, the J gene TRBJ1-5, with D unresolved. The CDR3 is 13 amino acids. Germline CDR1 is ENHRY and CDR2 is SYGVKD. V was trimmed by 6 bases and J by 3 bases, leaving 9 bases between them. DNA for the CDR3: TGTGCCATCAGCCACAACGACAATCAGCCCCAGCATTTT. Amino acids: CAISHNDNQPQHF.

The J gene is TRBJ2-3, the V gene TRBV7-8; unclear D gene. Germline loops: CDR1 SGHVS, CDR2 FQNEAQ. The CDR3 covers 12 residues. V gave up 2 bases and J gave up 9 bases, with 9 bases separating them. The CDR3 bases are TGTGCCAGCAGCTTAATAGAGGCGACGCAGTATTTT. Translation: CASSLIEATQYF. The full variable domain, in which reference TRBV7-8 and TRBJ2-3 provide the parts outside the CDR3, is GAGVSQSPRYKVAKRGQDVALRCDPISGHVSLFWYQQALGQGPEFLTYFQNEAQLDKSGLPSDRFFAERPEGSVSTLKIQRTQQEDSAVYLCASSLIEATQYFGPGTRLTVL.

The chain employs TRBV7-9 and TRBJ2-3; D might be TRBD1 (6 bases). V dropped 6 bases and J dropped 7 bases, with 11 bases sitting between them. The CDR3 sequence is 12 residues long. Germline V gives CDR1 SEHNR, CDR2 FQNEAQ (reference sequence). The CDR3 DNA reads as TGTGCCAGCAGTCGCGACAGGCATACGCAGTATTTT. Its translation is CASSRDRHTQYF.